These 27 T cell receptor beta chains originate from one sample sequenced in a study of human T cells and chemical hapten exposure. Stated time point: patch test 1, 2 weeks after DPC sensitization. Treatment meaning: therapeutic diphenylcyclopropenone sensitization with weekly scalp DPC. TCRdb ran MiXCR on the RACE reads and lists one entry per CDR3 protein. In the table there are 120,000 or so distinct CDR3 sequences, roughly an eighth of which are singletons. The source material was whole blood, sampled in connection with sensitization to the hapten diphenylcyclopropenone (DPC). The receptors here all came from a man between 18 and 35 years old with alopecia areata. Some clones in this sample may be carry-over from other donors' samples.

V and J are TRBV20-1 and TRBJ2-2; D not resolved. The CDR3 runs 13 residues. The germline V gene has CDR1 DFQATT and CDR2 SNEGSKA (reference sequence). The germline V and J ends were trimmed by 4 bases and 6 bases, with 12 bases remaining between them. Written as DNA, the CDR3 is TGCAGTGCTAACCGACCTGCGGCCGGGGAGCTGTTTTTT. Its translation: CSANRPAAGELFF.

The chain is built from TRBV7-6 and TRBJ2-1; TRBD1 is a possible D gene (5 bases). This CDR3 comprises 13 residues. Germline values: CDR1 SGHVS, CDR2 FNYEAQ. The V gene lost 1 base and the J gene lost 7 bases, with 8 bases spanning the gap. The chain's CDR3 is CASSLGGRNEQFF. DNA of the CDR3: TGTGCCAGCAGCTTAGGGGGCAGGAATGAGCAGTTCTTC.

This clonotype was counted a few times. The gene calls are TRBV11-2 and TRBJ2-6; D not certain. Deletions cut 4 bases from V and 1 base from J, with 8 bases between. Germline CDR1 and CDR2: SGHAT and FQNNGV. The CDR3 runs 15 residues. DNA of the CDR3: TGTGCCAGCAGCTACCGGGCGTCTGGGGCCAACGTCCTGACTTTC. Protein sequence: CASSYRASGANVLTF.

CDR3 bases: TGTGCCAGTCTTCAGGCGAAGAGGACAGATACGCAGTATTTT. Amino acid sequence: CASLQAKRTDTQYF. J is TRBJ2-3 and V is TRBV28; D gene uncertain. Deletions cut 9 bases from V and 3 bases from J, with 16 bases between. CDR3 length: 14 residues. CDR1 MDHEN and CDR2 SYDVKM come from the germline V gene.

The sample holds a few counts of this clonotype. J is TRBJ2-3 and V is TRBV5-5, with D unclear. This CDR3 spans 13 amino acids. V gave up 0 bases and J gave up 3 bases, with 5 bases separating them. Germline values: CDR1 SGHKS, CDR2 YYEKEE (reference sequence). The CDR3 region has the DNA TGTGCCAGCAGCTTGGTTATGACAGATACGCAGTATTTT. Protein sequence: CASSLVMTDTQYF. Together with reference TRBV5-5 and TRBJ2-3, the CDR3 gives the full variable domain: DAGVTQSPTHLIKTRGQQVTLRCSPISGHKSVSWYQQVLGQGPQFIFQYYEKEERGRGNFPDRFSARQFPNYSSELNVNALLLGDSALYLCASSLVMTDTQYFGPGTRLTVL.

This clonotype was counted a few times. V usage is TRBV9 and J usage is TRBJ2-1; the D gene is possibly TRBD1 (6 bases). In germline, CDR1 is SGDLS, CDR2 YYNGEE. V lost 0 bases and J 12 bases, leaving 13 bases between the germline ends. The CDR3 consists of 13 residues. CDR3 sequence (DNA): TGTGCCAGCAGCGTAGCCTACAGGGACGCGCAGTTCTTC. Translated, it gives CASSVAYRDAQFF.

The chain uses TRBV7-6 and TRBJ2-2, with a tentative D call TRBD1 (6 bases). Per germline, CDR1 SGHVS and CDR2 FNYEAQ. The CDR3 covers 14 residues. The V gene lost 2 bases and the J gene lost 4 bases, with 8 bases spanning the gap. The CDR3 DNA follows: TGTGCCAGCAGCTTAAAACAGGGCACCGGGGAGCTGTTTTTT. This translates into CASSLKQGTGELFF.

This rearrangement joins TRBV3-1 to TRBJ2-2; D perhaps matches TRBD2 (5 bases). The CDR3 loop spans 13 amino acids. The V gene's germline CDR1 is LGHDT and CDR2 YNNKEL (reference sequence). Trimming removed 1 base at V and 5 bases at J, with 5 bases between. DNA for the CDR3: TGTGCCAGCAGCCAAGGAGGGACCGGGGAGCTGTTTTTT. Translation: CASSQGGTGELFF.

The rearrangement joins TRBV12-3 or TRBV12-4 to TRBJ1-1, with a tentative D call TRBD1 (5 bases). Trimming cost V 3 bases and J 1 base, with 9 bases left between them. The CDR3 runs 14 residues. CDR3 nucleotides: TGTGCCAGCAGTTTGACCGGGGCGAACACTGAAGCTTTCTTT. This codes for CASSLTGANTEAFF.

CDR3 DNA sequence: TGCGCCAGCAGCTTGGACACCTTCAACACTGAAGCTTTCTTT. This gives the protein CASSLDTFNTEAFF. This rearrangement joins TRBV5-1 to TRBJ1-1; D is uncertain. This CDR3 spans 14 amino acids. Trimming took off 0 bases at V and 2 bases at J, with 8 bases between the two ends. Looked up from germline, CDR1 is SGHRS and CDR2 is YFSETQ. Complete variable domain (other parts from reference TRBV5-1 and TRBJ1-1): KAGVTQTPRYLIKTRGQQVTLSCSPISGHRSVSWYQQTPGQGLQFLFEYFSETQRNKGNFPGRFSGRQFSNSRSEMNVSTLELGDSALYLCASSLDTFNTEAFFGQGTRLTVV.

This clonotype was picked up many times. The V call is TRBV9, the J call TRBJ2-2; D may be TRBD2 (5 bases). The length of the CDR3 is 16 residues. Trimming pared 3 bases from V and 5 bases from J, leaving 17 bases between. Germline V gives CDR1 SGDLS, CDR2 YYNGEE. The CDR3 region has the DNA TGTGCCAGCAGCGGATCAGTTGTCGGCGGGACCGGGGAGCTGTTTTTT. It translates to CASSGSVVGGTGELFF.

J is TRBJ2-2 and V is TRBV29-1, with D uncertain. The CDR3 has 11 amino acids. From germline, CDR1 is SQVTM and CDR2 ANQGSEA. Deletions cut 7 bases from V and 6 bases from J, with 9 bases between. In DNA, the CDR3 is TGCAGCGGGTCTTCAGCCGGGGAGCTGTTTTTT. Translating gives CSGSSAGELFF.

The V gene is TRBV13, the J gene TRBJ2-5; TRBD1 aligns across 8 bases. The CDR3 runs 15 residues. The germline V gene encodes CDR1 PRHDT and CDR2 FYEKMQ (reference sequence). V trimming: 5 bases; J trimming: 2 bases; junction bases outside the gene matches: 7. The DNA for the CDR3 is TGTGCCAGCAGCGCCCGGACAGGGTCGCAAGAGACCCAGTACTTC. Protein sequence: CASSARTGSQETQYF.

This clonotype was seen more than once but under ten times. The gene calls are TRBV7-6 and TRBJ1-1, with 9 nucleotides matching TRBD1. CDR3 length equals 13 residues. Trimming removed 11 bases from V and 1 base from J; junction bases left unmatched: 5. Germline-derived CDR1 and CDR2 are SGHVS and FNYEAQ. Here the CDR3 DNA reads TGTGCCTGTAGGACAGGGGCGAACACTGAAGCTTTCTTT. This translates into CACRTGANTEAFF.

The CDR3: CASSLEGGDTQYF. The CDR3 DNA is TGCGCCAGCAGCTTGGAGGGGGGAGATACGCAGTATTTT. The genes are TRBV5-1 and TRBJ2-3; the D call may be TRBD1 or TRBD2 (6 bases each). V dropped 0 bases and J dropped 5 bases, with 7 bases sitting between them. Germline values: CDR1 SGHRS, CDR2 YFSETQ. The CDR3 extends over 13 amino acids.

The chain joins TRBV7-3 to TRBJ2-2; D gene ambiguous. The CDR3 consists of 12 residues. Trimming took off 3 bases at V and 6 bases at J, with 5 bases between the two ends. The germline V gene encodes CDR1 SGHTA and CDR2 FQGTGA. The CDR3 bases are TGTGCCAGCAGCTTTTATTCCGGGGAGCTGTTTTTT. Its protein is CASSFYSGELFF.

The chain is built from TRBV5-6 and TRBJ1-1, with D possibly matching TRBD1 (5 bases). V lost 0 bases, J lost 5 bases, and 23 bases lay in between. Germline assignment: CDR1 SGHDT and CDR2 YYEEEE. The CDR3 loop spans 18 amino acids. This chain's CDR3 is CASSLVVAGTGDHTEAFF. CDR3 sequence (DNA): TGTGCCAGCAGCTTGGTTGTAGCGGGGACGGGAGATCATACTGAAGCTTTCTTT.

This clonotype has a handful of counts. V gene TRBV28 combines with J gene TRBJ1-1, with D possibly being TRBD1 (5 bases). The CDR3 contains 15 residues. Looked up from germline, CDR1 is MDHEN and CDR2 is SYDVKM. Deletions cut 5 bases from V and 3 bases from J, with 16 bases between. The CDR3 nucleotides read TGTGCCAGCAGTCCAATCGGGGGAACGGACACTGAAGCTTTCTTT. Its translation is CASSPIGGTDTEAFF.

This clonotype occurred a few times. The CDR3 region is CASSQRGAAEAFF. CDR3 coding DNA: TGTGCCAGCAGCCAAAGGGGCGCCGCTGAAGCTTTCTTT. The chain carries TRBV3-1 and TRBJ1-1; D perhaps matches TRBD1 (5 bases). The germline V and J ends were trimmed by 2 bases and 6 bases, with 10 bases remaining between them. Germline loops: CDR1 LGHDT, CDR2 YNNKEL (reference sequence). The CDR3 covers 13 residues.

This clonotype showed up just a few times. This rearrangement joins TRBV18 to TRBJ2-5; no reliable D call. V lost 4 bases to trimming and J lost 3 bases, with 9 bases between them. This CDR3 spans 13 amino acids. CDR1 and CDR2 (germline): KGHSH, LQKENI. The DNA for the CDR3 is TGTGCCAGCTCACAACAGTTAAAAGAGACCCAGTACTTC. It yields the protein CASSQQLKETQYF.

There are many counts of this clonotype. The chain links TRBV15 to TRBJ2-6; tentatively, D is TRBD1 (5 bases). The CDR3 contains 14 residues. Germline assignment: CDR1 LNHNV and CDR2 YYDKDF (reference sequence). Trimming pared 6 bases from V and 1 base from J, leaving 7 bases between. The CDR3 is CATRAGSGANVLTF. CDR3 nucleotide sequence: TGTGCCACCAGAGCAGGGTCTGGGGCCAACGTCCTGACTTTC.

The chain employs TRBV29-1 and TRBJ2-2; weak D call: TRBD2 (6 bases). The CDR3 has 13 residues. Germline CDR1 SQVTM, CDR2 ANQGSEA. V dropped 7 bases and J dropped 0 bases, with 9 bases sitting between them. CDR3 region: CSGGTSNTGELFF. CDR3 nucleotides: TGCAGCGGCGGGACTTCGAACACCGGGGAGCTGTTTTTT.

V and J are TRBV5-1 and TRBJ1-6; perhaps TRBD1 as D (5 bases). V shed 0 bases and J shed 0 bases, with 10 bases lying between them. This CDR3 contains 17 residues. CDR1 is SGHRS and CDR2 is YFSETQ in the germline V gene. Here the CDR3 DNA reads TGCGCCAGCAGCTTGGGACAGAGGAGCTCCTATAATTCACCCCTCCACTTT. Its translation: CASSLGQRSSYNSPLHF.

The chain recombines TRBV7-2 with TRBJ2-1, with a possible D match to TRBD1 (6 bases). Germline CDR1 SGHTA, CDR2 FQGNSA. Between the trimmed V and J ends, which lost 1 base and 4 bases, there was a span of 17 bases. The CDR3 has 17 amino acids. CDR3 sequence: CASSLDLTQGKYNEQFF. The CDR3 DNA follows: TGTGCCAGCAGCTTAGACCTCACACAGGGAAAGTACAATGAGCAGTTCTTC. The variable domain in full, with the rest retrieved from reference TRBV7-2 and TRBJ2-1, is GAGVSQSPSNKVTEKGKDVELRCDPISGHTALYWYRQSLGQGLEFLIYFQGNSAPDKSGLPSDRFSAERTGGSVSTLTIQRTQQEDSAVYLCASSLDLTQGKYNEQFFGPGTRLTVL.

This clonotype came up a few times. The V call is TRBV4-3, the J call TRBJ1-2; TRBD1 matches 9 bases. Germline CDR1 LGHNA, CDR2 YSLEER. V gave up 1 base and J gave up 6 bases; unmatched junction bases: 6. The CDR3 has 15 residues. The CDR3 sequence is CASSQAGTGINGYTF. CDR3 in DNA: TGCGCCAGCAGCCAAGCCGGGACAGGGATAAATGGCTACACCTTC.

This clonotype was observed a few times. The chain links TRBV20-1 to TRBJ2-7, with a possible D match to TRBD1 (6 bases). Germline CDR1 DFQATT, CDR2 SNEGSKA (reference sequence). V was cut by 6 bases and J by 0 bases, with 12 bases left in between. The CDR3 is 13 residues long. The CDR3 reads CSAGDTFSYEQYF. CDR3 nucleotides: TGCAGTGCAGGGGACACTTTCTCCTACGAGCAGTACTTC.

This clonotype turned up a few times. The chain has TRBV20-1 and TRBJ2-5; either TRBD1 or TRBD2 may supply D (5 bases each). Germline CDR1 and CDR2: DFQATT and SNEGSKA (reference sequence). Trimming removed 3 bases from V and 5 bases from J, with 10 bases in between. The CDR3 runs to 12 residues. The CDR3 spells CSASGTAETQYF. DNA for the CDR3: TGCAGTGCTAGTGGGACGGCGGAGACCCAGTACTTC.